The sequence of this T cell receptor beta chain was determined in a study of blood T cell repertoires in COVID-19. Study information: There were acute and convalescent COVID-19 samples, and they came from the United States, Italy and Spain. T cells, B-cell-depleted T cells, or PBMCs supplied cDNA or gDNA.

The CDR3 sequence is 12 residues long. The germline CDR1 and CDR2 sequences are KGHSH and LQKENI. V lost 4 bases and J lost 3, with 7 bases in between. In the study's own analysis: Reference gene primer amplification in the assay estimated nucleated cell counts. TCRdb's table, derived via immunoSEQ multiplex PCR, lists solely in-frame clones and lacks some. Clonal size and the V and J genes are those of that table, whereas D and trimming came from the DNA. The sample holds 200,000 to 250,000 clones, 89% seen once. The source is a man between 60 and 70 years old who had recovered from COVID-19. The V call is TRBV18, the J call TRBJ2-7; perhaps TRBD1 as D (5 bases). What was sequenced was peripheral blood. The CDR3 region is CASSQDNYEQYF. DNA of the CDR3: TGTGCCAGCTCACAGGACAACTACGAGCAGTACTTC.